The rows below give T cell receptor beta chains drawn from one sample of a study of technical replicates of blood from a few donors. TCRdb's table, derived via immunoSEQ multiplex PCR, lists solely in-frame clones and lacks some. The table includes around 100,000 clones, over 90% detected once. The specimen sequenced was T cells isolated from PBMCs. Every receptor here comes from a human donor in good health. Both conserved end residues are part of each CDR3. The D gene is left open where the match is weak. Some rows mark clone size as missing; the rest say once, few, many or name a class of expanded clone.

clone size	D gene	J gene	V gene	CDR3 protein	CDR3 DNA
once	TRBD2	TRBJ2-2	TRBV10-3	CAIKETSGRPSGTGELFF	TGTGCCATCAAAGAAACTAGCGGGAGACCCTCTGGGACCGGGGAGCTGTTTTTT
-	-	TRBJ1-1	TRBV18	CASSPPGNTEAFF	TGTGCCAGCTCACCGCCAGGGAACACTGAAGCTTTCTTT
-	-	TRBJ2-7	TRBV5-1	CASSFRGRYEQYF	TGCGCCAGCAGCTTCAGGGGGAGGTACGAGCAGTACTTC
-	TRBD2	TRBJ2-7	TRBV6-5	CASSYSGLVYEQYF	TGTGCCAGCAGTTACTCGGGACTAGTGTACGAGCAGTACTTC
-	TRBD1	TRBJ1-5	TRBV4-3	CASSQEGTGHQPQHF	TGCGCCAGCAGCCAAGAGGGGACAGGGCATCAGCCCCAGCATTTT
-	TRBD2	TRBJ2-7	TRBV7-6	CASSSTSGSLHEQYF	TGTGCCAGCAGTTCGACTAGCGGGAGTCTGCACGAGCAGTACTTC
-	-	TRBJ2-6	TRBV30	CAWSVLPGAGANVLTF	TGTGCCTGGAGTGTACTACCAGGGGCTGGGGCCAACGTCCTGACTTTC
-	-	TRBJ2-3	TRBV4-3	CASSQAGADTQYF	TGCGCCAGCAGCCAAGCTGGGGCTGATACGCAGTATTTT
-	-	TRBJ1-5	TRBV2	CASARGNQPQHF	TGTGCCAGCGCTCGAGGGAATCAGCCCCAGCATTTT
-	-	TRBJ2-1	TRBV28	CASSLLGGRGGNEQFF	TGTGCCAGCAGTTTACTGGGGGGGCGCGGAGGCAATGAGCAGTTCTTC
-	TRBD1	TRBJ1-2	TRBV27	CASSLSFGTGVGYTF	TGTGCCAGCAGTTTATCTTTCGGGACAGGGGTGGGCTACACCTTC
-	TRBD2	TRBJ2-1	TRBV10-3	CAISDLGYSSGVSNEQFF	TGTGCCATCAGTGACCTCGGGTATTCTAGCGGGGTATCAAATGAGCAGTTCTTC
-	-	TRBJ2-3	TRBV19	CASSIGTGWADTQYF	TGTGCCAGTAGTATAGGTACAGGGTGGGCAGATACGCAGTATTTT
-	-	TRBJ2-7	TRBV6-6	CASSYGQGIYEQYF	TGTGCCAGCAGTTACGGGCAGGGAATCTACGAGCAGTACTTC
-	TRBD2	TRBJ2-1	TRBV29-1	CSVAETSGYYNEQFF	TGCAGCGTTGCGGAAACTAGCGGATACTACAATGAGCAGTTCTTC
-	TRBD1	TRBJ2-7	TRBV5-1	CASSYRGQGSSYEQYF	TGCGCCAGCAGCTACCGGGGACAGGGAAGCTCCTACGAGCAGTACTTC
once	TRBD2	TRBJ2-1	TRBV5-1	CASSIGLATYNEQFF	TGCGCCAGCAGCATTGGACTAGCGACCTACAATGAGCAGTTCTTC
-	-	TRBJ2-5	TRBV5-6	CASSLGTAQETQYF	TGTGCCAGCAGCTTGGGGACAGCCCAAGAGACCCAGTACTTC
-	TRBD2	TRBJ2-3	TRBV6-1	CASSGTGLEPFYITDTQYF	TGTGCCAGCAGTGGCACGGGACTAGAACCCTTCTATATCACAGATACGCAGTATTTT
-	-	TRBJ2-3	TRBV2	CASSGDNTDTQYF	TGTGCCAGCAGTGGGGACAACACAGATACGCAGTATTTT
once	TRBD2	TRBJ2-2	TRBV19	CASSPGLAYTGELFF	TGTGCCAGTAGTCCGGGACTAGCGTACACCGGGGAGCTGTTTTTT
-	-	TRBJ1-2	TRBV25-1	CASSGGRSGYTF	TGTGCCAGCAGTGGAGGGAGGAGTGGCTACACCTTC
-	TRBD1	TRBJ1-1	TRBV5-6	CASSFFPGQGATEAFF	TGTGCCAGCAGCTTTTTTCCCGGGCAGGGGGCGACGGAAGCTTTCTTT
-	-	TRBJ2-3	TRBV28	CASWETGPGPPDTQYF	TGTGCCAGCTGGGAGACGGGTCCTGGTCCCCCGGATACGCAGTATTTT